This T cell receptor beta chain derives from a study of OX40 agonist ivuxolimab in advanced cancers. Regarding the complete study: Ivuxolimab was a fully human IgG2 agonistic monoclonal antibody targeting the costimulatory receptor OX40 (CD134). The paper reports the monotherapy dose-escalation portion (N of about 54 patients) of the phase I ivuxolimab trial. In the dose-escalation cohort, over 65% of patients were male, and the mean age was roughly 60 years, with a range of roughly 20 to 80. Of the approximately 53 patients in dose escalation, 19 had hepatocellular carcinoma, some 15 had melanoma, 9 had renal cell carcinoma and 9 had head and neck cancer. Intravenous ivuxolimab was administered to patients every 2 weeks at six dose levels: 0.01, 0.1, 0.3, 1.5, 3 and 10 mg/kg. Peripheral TCRbeta sequencing was intended to test whether TCR sequence diversity was altered and clonal T-cell expansion was caused by ivuxolimab. Patients were allowed to have had prior anti-PD-1, anti-PD-L1 or anti-CTLA-4 therapy, and less than 45% of the dose-escalation patients had previously received checkpoint inhibitors. Partial responses occurred in three dose-escalation patients, of whom one had hepatocellular carcinoma and two had cutaneous melanoma.

What the research found in general, with its limitations: The antigen specificity of the peripheral T cells that underwent clonal expansion was not determined. On average, CD8+ T cells showed more expanded clones than CD4+ T cells after ivuxolimab. Partial responders in the 0.1-3.0 mg/kg groups had among the lowest normalized peripheral clonal expansion, especially among CD8+ T cells. Low levels of normalized T-cell clonal expansion were also seen in some patients who did not respond. At doses of 0.1 to 3.0 mg/kg, clonal expansion of both CD4+ and CD8+ T cells in blood was seen between baseline and week 6.

Patients with a history of autoimmune disease or receiving systemic immunosuppression were excluded from the trial. Peripheral blood for TCR sequencing was collected from all dose cohorts at baseline, on cycle 4 day 1, and on cycle 7 day 1. The samples were drawn from a first-in-human, open-label, multicenter phase I dose-escalation trial of ivuxolimab. Adults with locally advanced or metastatic melanoma, renal cell carcinoma, hepatocellular carcinoma or head and neck squamous cell carcinoma were enrolled in the trial. Before TCR sequencing, CD4+ T cells and CD8+ T cells were sorted from peripheral blood as separate populations. To sequence the TCRbeta CDR3 region, genomic DNA was isolated from the sorted cells. The immunoSEQ Assay was used for sequencing of TCRbeta CDR3 regions. TCRdb limited this immuneACCESS table to in-frame rearrangements with V and J called. A share of clones is missing; checked studies link under half to unresolved V genes, and the rest is unexplained. In this sample the table shows approximately 61,000 clones, approximately 78% of which occur a single time. The top ten clonotypes cover more than 1.5% of the sample.

V loses 9 bases of germline sequence and J loses 10 bases, and the interval between the two ends is 15 bases. From the cysteine up to the phenylalanine, the CDR3 has a length of 11 residues. CDR3 DNA is the only sequence kept; it has 33 bases, read in frame from the first base. Per the germline V gene (reference sequence), PRHDT is the CDR1 and FYEKMQ is the CDR2. As concerns this clone: Its cognate antigen has yet to be identified. No much larger clone is present one base from it, and per-base qualities are unavailable.

The chain was built from TRBV13 and TRBJ1-1; too little of a D gene remains to name it. The receptor was derived from an adult with an advanced solid tumor such as melanoma, head and neck, liver or kidney cancer. The sample here was CD4+ or CD8+ T cells sorted from blood, taken in a trial of the OX40 agonist ivuxolimab. The DNA is TGTGCCAGTACCGACGGGGTGGTAGCTTTCTTT. The translation is CASTDGVVAFF.